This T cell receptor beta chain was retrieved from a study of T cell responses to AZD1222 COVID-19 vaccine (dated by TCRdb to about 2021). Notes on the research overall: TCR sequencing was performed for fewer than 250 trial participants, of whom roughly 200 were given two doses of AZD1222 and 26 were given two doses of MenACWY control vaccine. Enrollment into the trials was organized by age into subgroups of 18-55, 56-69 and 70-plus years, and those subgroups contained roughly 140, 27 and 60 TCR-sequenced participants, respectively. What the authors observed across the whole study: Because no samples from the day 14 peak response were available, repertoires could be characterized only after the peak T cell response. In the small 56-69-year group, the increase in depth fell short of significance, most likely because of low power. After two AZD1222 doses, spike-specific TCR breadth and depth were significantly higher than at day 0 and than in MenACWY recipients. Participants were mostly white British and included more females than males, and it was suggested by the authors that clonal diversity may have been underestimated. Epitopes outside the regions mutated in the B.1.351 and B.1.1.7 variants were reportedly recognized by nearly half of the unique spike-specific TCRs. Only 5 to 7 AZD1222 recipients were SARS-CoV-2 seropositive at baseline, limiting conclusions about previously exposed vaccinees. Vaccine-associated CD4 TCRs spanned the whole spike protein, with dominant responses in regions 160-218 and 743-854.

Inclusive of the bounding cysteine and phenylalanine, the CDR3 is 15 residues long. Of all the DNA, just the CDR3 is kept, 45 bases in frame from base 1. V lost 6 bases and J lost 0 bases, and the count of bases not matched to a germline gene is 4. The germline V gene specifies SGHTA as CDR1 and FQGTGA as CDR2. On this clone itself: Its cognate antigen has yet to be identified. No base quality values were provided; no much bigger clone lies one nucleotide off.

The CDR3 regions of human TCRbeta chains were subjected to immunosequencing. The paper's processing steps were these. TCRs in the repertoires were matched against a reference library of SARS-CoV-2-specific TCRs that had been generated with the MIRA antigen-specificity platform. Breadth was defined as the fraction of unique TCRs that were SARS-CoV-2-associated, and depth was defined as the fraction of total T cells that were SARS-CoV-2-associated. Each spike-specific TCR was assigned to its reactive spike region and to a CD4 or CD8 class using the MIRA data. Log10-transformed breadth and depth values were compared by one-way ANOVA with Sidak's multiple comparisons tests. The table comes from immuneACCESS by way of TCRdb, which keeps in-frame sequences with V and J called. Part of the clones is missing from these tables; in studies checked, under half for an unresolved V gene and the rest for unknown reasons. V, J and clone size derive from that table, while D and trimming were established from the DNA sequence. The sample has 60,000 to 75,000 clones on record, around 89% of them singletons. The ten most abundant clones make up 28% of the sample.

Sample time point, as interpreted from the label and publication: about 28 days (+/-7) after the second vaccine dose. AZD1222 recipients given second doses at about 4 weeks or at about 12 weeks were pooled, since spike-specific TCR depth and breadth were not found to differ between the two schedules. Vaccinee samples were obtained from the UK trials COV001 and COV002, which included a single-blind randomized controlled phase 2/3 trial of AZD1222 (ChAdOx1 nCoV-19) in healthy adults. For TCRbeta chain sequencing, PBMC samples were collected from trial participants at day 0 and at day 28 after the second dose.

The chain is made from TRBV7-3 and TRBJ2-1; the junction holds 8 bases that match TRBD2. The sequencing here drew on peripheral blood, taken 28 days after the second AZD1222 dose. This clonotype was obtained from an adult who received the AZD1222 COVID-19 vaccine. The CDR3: CASRDSGSSYNEQFF. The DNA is TGTGCCAGCAGGGACAGCGGGAGCTCCTACAATGAGCAGTTCTTC.